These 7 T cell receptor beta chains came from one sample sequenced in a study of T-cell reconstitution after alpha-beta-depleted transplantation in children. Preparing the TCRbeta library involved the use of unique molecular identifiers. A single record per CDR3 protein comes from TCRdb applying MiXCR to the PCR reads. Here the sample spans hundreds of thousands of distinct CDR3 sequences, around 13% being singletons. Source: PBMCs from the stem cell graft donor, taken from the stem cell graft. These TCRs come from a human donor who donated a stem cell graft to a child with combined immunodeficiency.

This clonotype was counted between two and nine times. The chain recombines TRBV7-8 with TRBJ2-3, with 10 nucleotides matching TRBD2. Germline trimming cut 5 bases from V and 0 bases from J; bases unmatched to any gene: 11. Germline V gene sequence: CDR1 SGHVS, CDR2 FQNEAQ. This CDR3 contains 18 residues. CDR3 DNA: TGTGCCAGCAGCCCACTAGCGGGGAGACTTACTAGCACAGATACGCAGTATTTT. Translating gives CASSPLAGRLTSTDTQYF.

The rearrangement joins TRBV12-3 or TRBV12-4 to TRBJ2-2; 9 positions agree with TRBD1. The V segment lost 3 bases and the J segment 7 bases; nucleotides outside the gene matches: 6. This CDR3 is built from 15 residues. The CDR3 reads CASSFRDRAHGELFF. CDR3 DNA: TGTGCCAGCAGTTTCCGGGACAGGGCTCACGGGGAGCTGTTTTTT.

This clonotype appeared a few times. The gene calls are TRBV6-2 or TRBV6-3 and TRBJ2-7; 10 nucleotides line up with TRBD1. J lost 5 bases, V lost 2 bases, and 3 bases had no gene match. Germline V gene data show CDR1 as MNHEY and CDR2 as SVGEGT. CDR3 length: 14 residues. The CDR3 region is CASSYGGQGDEQYF. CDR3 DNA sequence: TGTGCCAGCAGTTACGGAGGACAGGGGGACGAGCAGTACTTC.

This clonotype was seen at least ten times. CDR3 nucleotide sequence: TGTGCCAGCAGTTTAGTAACCGCGAGGGCTACGCAGTATTTT. Amino acids: CASSLVTARATQYF. The rearrangement joins TRBV12-3 or TRBV12-4 to TRBJ2-3, with D maybe TRBD2 (5 bases). V lost 1 base to trimming and J lost 8 bases, with 13 bases between them. The CDR3 contains 14 residues.

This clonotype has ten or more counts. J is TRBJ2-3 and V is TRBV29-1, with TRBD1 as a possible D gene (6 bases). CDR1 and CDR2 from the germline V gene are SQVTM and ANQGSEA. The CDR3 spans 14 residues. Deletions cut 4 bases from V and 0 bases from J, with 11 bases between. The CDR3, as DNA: TGCAGCGTTGGTCCGGGACATAGCACAGATACGCAGTATTTT. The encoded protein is CSVGPGHSTDTQYF.

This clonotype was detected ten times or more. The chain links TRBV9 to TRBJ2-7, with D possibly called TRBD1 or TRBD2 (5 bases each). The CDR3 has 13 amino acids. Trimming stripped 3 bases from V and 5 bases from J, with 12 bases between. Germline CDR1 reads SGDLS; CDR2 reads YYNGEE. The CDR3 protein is CASSERGANEQYF. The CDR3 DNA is TGTGCCAGCAGCGAGAGAGGGGCAAACGAGCAGTACTTC. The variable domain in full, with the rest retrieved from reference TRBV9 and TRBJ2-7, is DSGVTQTPKHLITATGQRVTLRCSPRSGDLSVYWYQQSLDQGLQFLIQYYNGEERAKGNILERFSAQQFPDLHSELNLSSLELGDSALYFCASSERGANEQYFGPGTRLTVT.

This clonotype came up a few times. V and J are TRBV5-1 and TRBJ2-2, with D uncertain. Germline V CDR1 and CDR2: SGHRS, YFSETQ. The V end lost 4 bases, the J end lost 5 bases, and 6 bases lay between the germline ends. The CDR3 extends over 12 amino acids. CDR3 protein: CASSMPTGELFF. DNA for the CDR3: TGCGCCAGCAGCATGCCGACCGGGGAGCTGTTTTTT.